A single sample is the source of the 28 T cell receptor beta chains below, sequenced in a study of Ad26.COV2.S vaccination and SARS-CoV-2 variants. The treatment was: roughly 20 received Ad26.COV2.S at low or high dose, single or two shots; a few received placebo; per-sample allocation not given. Sample collection was performed on day 63 after the first vaccine or placebo injection. Profiling relied on immunoSEQ multiplex PCR, and the TCRdb table lists in-frame clones only, not all of them. This table has more than 350,000 clones, around 90% appearing once. The sample consisted of peripheral blood, taken in a trial of Ad26.COV2.S vaccine versus placebo. These receptors were obtained from a person aged 18-60 years who received the Ad26.COV2.S COVID-19 vaccine or a placebo.

In this sample, this clone turned up a few times. The gene calls are TRBV6-6 and TRBJ1-2, with D tentatively TRBD1 (5 bases). Germline lookup yields CDR1 MNHNY and CDR2 SVGAGI (reference sequence). The CDR3 runs 14 residues. Trimming removed 4 bases from V and 1 base from J, with 10 bases in between. CDR3 nucleotide sequence: TGTGCCAGCAGTTCGGGACGGAGTAACTATGGCTACACCTTC. Its translation: CASSSGRSNYGYTF.

This clone was counted many times. This chain uses TRBV2 with TRBJ2-2; 10 bases are a match to TRBD2. The CDR3 runs to 18 residues. With 5 bases clipped from V and 5 bases from J, the junction kept 14 bases outside the gene matches. Germline V gene sequence: CDR1 SNHLY, CDR2 FYNNEI. DNA of the CDR3: TGTGCCAGCAGTTCTACTATTGGACTAGCGGTGGGGACCGGGGAGCTGTTTTTT. The encoded protein is CASSSTIGLAVGTGELFF. The full variable domain, with the rest looked up from reference TRBV2 and TRBJ2-2, is EPEVTQTPSHQVTQMGQEVILRCVPISNHLYFYWYRQILGQKVEFLVSFYNNEISEKSEIFDDQFSVERPDGSNFTLKIRSTKLEDSAMYFCASSSTIGLAVGTGELFFGEGSRLTVL.

Of note for this clone: The same CDR3 also results from other DNA sequences found in this sample. CDR3 coding DNA: TGCGCCAGCAGCTTGGGGCAGAGCTCCTACGAGCAGTACTTC. Protein: CASSLGQSSYEQYF. This chain uses TRBV5-1 with TRBJ2-7, with D hard to call. This CDR3 has 14 amino acids. Trimming took 0 bases from V and 0 from J, leaving 7 bases between them. Germline CDR1 and CDR2: SGHRS and YFSETQ. Full variable domain (outside the CDR3, taken from reference TRBV5-1 and TRBJ2-7): KAGVTQTPRYLIKTRGQQVTLSCSPISGHRSVSWYQQTPGQGLQFLFEYFSETQRNKGNFPGRFSGRQFSNSRSEMNVSTLELGDSALYLCASSLGQSSYEQYFGPGTRLTVT.

The rearrangement links TRBV10-1 to TRBJ1-1; TRBD1 matches at 10 bases. The CDR3 has 15 residues. The junction had 6 bases not matched to a gene; V was cut back by 6 bases and J by 2 bases. The germline V gene encodes CDR1 WNHNN and CDR2 SYGVQD (reference sequence). In DNA, the CDR3 is TGCGCCAGCAGCCGGGACAGGGGAGGAAACACTGAAGCTTTCTTT. As protein: CASSRDRGGNTEAFF.

The chain employs TRBV6-5 and TRBJ1-5; D ambiguous. Trimming shortened V by 4 bases and J by 0 bases, and 7 bases separated the two germline ends. This CDR3 region has 14 residues. CDR1 MNHEY and CDR2 SVGAGI come from the germline V gene. Here the CDR3 DNA reads TGTGCCAGCAGTTTACAAAATAGCAATCAGCCCCAGCATTTT. This translates into CASSLQNSNQPQHF.

The chain combines TRBV12-3 or TRBV12-4 with TRBJ2-5; maybe TRBD2 (5 bases). Trimming removed 3 bases from V and 6 bases from J, with 11 bases in between. This CDR3 comprises 13 residues. The CDR3 is CASSFVRGKTQYF. The CDR3 nucleotides are TGTGCCAGCAGTTTCGTCCGAGGGAAGACCCAGTACTTC.

The chain recombines TRBV9 with TRBJ1-1; D is uncertain. In germline, CDR1 is SGDLS, CDR2 YYNGEE. The CDR3 has 14 residues. The V gene lost 0 bases and the J gene lost 8 bases, with 14 bases spanning the gap. The CDR3 here is CASSVGWLLREAFF. The CDR3 DNA reads TGTGCCAGCAGCGTAGGGTGGCTCTTACGGGAAGCTTTCTTT.

The chain carries TRBV5-1 and TRBJ2-1; 10 nucleotides match TRBD2. Trimming at V came to 1 base and at J to 10 bases, leaving 14 bases not matched to a gene. Germline-derived CDR1 and CDR2 are SGHRS and YFSETQ. The CDR3 contains 17 residues. CDR3 loop: CASSLRSGRNLGGEQFF. The CDR3, as DNA: TGCGCCAGCAGCTTGCGTAGCGGGAGGAACCTGGGCGGGGAGCAGTTCTTC.

This CDR3 is CASSPRQGAILGEQFF. CDR3 DNA sequence: TGCGCCAGCAGCCCCAGACAGGGGGCAATACTAGGTGAGCAGTTCTTC. V and J are TRBV5-1 and TRBJ2-1, with 10 nucleotides matching TRBD1. After removal of 4 bases from V and 9 bases from J, the junction contained 13 bases not matched to a gene. CDR1 is SGHRS and CDR2 is YFSETQ in the germline V gene. The CDR3 contains 16 residues.

This chain uses TRBV7-2 with TRBJ2-5; D ambiguous. The germline gives CDR1 SGHTA, CDR2 FQGNSA. The CDR3 sequence is 12 residues long. V gave up 5 bases and J gave up 5 bases, with 9 bases separating them. CDR3 DNA sequence: TGTGCCAGCAGCCAACTCTTCGAGACCCAGTACTTC. This translates into CASSQLFETQYF. Complete variable domain (other parts from reference TRBV7-2 and TRBJ2-5): GAGVSQSPSNKVTEKGKDVELRCDPISGHTALYWYRQSLGQGLEFLIYFQGNSAPDKSGLPSDRFSAERTGGSVSTLTIQRTQQEDSAVYLCASSQLFETQYFGPGTRLLVL.

This sequence joins TRBV6-6 and TRBJ2-1; D is perhaps TRBD2 (5 bases). This CDR3 contains 13 residues. CDR1 and CDR2 (germline): MNHNY, SVGAGI (reference sequence). Trimming pared 5 bases from V and 10 bases from J, leaving 15 bases between. This CDR3 is CASSHRDSREQFF. The CDR3 coding sequence is TGTGCCAGCAGTCATCGGGATTCTCGCGAGCAGTTCTTC.

The DNA for the CDR3 is TGTGCCAGCAGTTTGGGAATTAATGAAAAACTGTTTTTT. Protein sequence: CASSLGINEKLFF. The rearrangement uses TRBV27 and TRBJ1-4; D not resolved. V shed 3 bases and J shed 4 bases, with 6 bases lying between them. Germline CDR1 is MNHEY and CDR2 is SMNVEV (reference sequence). The CDR3 contains 13 residues.

The chain carries TRBV4-1 and TRBJ1-4; D may be TRBD1 (5 bases). The V gene's germline CDR1 is MGHRA and CDR2 YSYEKL. Trimming took off 0 bases at V and 8 bases at J, with 16 bases between the two ends. This CDR3 spans 16 amino acids. The CDR3 DNA follows: TGCGCCAGCAGCCAAGATGCAGGCAGGGTCAGAGAAAAACTGTTTTTT. Its translation is CASSQDAGRVREKLFF.

This chain connects TRBV7-2 to TRBJ2-5; D unclear. CDR1 is SGHTA and CDR2 is FQGNSA in the germline V gene. V was clipped by 3 bases and J by 5 bases, with 10 bases between them. The CDR3 loop spans 13 amino acids. Here the CDR3 DNA reads TGTGCCAGCAGCTTGGAACTTAGGGAGACCCAGTACTTC. Its translation is CASSLELRETQYF.

The rearrangement links TRBV6-5 to TRBJ1-1, with D perhaps TRBD1 (5 bases). There are 15 residues in the CDR3. Trimming left V 6 bases short and J 4 bases short, with 18 bases between. Germline V gene sequence: CDR1 MNHEY, CDR2 SVGAGI. CDR3 sequence (DNA): TGTGCCAGCAGAAATGGAGGGGTAGGTCGCACTGAAGCTTTCTTT. Its protein product is CASRNGGVGRTEAFF.

This clone appeared a few times. The chain couples TRBV27 to TRBJ2-7; 14 nucleotides agree with TRBD2. Germline V gene lookup returns CDR1 MNHEY and CDR2 SMNVEV (reference sequence). The CDR3 sequence is 15 residues long. Germline trimming cut 5 bases from V and 3 bases from J; bases unmatched to any gene: 3. CDR3 sequence (DNA): TGTGCCAGCAGTCCCGGACTAGCGGGAGGCTACGAGCAGTACTTC. Translation: CASSPGLAGGYEQYF.

This chain joins TRBV10-3 and TRBJ2-7, with 12 bases fitting TRBD2. The trim removed 3 bases at V and 0 bases at J, leaving 6 bases unmatched. Germline V gives CDR1 ENHRY, CDR2 SYGVKD. The CDR3 is 17 amino acids. The CDR3 DNA reads as TGTGCCATCAGTGACCCTAGCGGGAGGGCCTCCTCCTACGAGCAGTACTTC. This encodes CAISDPSGRASSYEQYF.

V usage is TRBV10-3 and J usage is TRBJ2-1; 7 bases fit TRBD2. Losses at the gene ends were 6 bases for V and 4 bases for J; bases not matched to a gene: 3. The CDR3 runs 13 residues. Germline CDR1 is ENHRY and CDR2 is SYGVKD. CDR3 sequence reads: CAIRLAEYNEQFF. CDR3 DNA sequence: TGTGCCATCAGGCTAGCGGAATACAATGAGCAGTTCTTC.

The rearrangement joins TRBV6-5 to TRBJ1-2; D might be TRBD1 (5 bases). V was clipped by 7 bases and J by 4 bases, with 13 bases between them. Germline CDR1 and CDR2: MNHEY and SVGAGI. This CDR3 is built from 13 residues. CDR3 nucleotides: TGTGCCAGCACCAACTGGGGGTCCTATGGCTACACCTTC. Its protein is CASTNWGSYGYTF.

The V gene is TRBV4-3, the J gene TRBJ1-4; possibly TRBD1 for D (5 bases). CDR3 length: 16 residues. The ends were cut back, 0 bases at V and 5 bases at J, with 13 bases in the middle. The germline gives CDR1 LGHNA, CDR2 YSLEER. The chain's CDR3 is CASSQDLSSGNEKLFF. The CDR3 DNA reads as TGCGCCAGCAGCCAAGATTTAAGTTCAGGGAATGAAAAACTGTTTTTT.

The chain is built from TRBV3-1 (or the pseudogene TRBV3-2) and TRBJ2-1, with TRBD2 matching 8 bases. V dropped 3 bases and J dropped 0; count of bases not matched to a gene: 4. Per germline, CDR1 LGHDT and CDR2 YNNKEL (reference sequence). The length of the CDR3 is 16 residues. The CDR3 bases are TGTGCCAGCAGCCAGGGGGCGGGAGGCTCCTACAATGAGCAGTTCTTC. Protein product: CASSQGAGGSYNEQFF.

This clone was detected a few times. The rearrangement joins TRBV19 to TRBJ2-1; 11 nucleotides match TRBD2. This CDR3 comprises 15 residues. J lost 4 bases, V lost 5 bases, and 4 bases had no gene match. CDR1 is LNHDA and CDR2 is SQIVND in the germline V gene (reference sequence). CDR3 bases: TGTGCCAGTAGTCCAAGACTAGCGGGATACAATGAGCAGTTCTTC. Its protein is CASSPRLAGYNEQFF.

This chain uses TRBV6-2 or TRBV6-3 with TRBJ2-2; tentative D call: TRBD1 (6 bases). This CDR3 region has 14 residues. The V gene lost 4 bases and the J gene lost 6 bases, with 12 bases spanning the gap. Germline V gene lookup returns CDR1 MNHEY and CDR2 SVGEGT. CDR3 in amino acids: CASSSQGFPGELFF. As DNA, the CDR3 is TGTGCCAGCAGTTCACAGGGTTTTCCCGGGGAGCTGTTTTTT.

The gene calls are TRBV7-9 and TRBJ2-1, with 11 bases that match TRBD2. From germline, CDR1 is SEHNR and CDR2 FQNEAQ (reference sequence). V lost 4 bases to trimming and J lost 4 bases; unmatched junction nucleotides: 15. This CDR3 is built from 19 residues. This chain's CDR3 is CASSSNILTSGNSYNEQFF. The DNA of the CDR3 is TGTGCCAGCAGCTCCAATATATTGACTAGCGGGAATTCATACAATGAGCAGTTCTTC.

The J gene is TRBJ2-3, the V gene TRBV3-1 (or the pseudogene TRBV3-2); 12 bases are shared with TRBD2. The CDR3 sequence is 17 residues long. V shed 4 bases and J 3 bases; nucleotides not matched to a gene: 8. CDR1 is LGHDT and CDR2 is YNNKEL in the germline V gene (reference sequence). The CDR3 sequence is CASSLLTSGSTTDTQYF. The CDR3 nucleotides read TGTGCCAGCAGCCTACTGACTAGCGGGAGTACTACAGATACGCAGTATTTT.

The CDR3 sequence is CASSIRGLAGVRPTGELFF. DNA for the CDR3: TGTGCCAGTAGTATCCGAGGGCTAGCGGGAGTTCGGCCCACCGGGGAGCTGTTTTTT. The chain uses TRBV19 and TRBJ2-2; 10 bases fit TRBD2. The length of the CDR3 is 19 residues. After removal of 3 bases from V and 4 bases from J, the junction contained 14 bases not matched to a gene. Germline V gene data show CDR1 as LNHDA and CDR2 as SQIVND (reference sequence).

J is TRBJ2-7 and V is TRBV13, with D perhaps matching TRBD2 (6 bases). The CDR3 length is 15 residues. Trimming pared 1 base from V and 1 base from J, leaving 11 bases between. Germline CDR1 is PRHDT and CDR2 is FYEKMQ (reference sequence). CDR3 loop: CASSLDTGVSYEQYF. The CDR3 nucleotides are TGTGCCAGCAGCTTAGATACGGGAGTGTCCTACGAGCAGTACTTC.

The chain has TRBV4-3 and TRBJ2-3; 10 bases are a match to TRBD2. The CDR3 contains 18 residues. CDR1 is LGHNA, CDR2 YSLEER, per germline. Trimming removed 3 bases from V and 0 bases from J; junction bases left unmatched: 9. Here the CDR3 reads CASSHDVLAGGSTDTQYF. CDR3 in DNA: TGCGCCAGCAGCCATGACGTTTTAGCGGGAGGTAGCACAGATACGCAGTATTTT.